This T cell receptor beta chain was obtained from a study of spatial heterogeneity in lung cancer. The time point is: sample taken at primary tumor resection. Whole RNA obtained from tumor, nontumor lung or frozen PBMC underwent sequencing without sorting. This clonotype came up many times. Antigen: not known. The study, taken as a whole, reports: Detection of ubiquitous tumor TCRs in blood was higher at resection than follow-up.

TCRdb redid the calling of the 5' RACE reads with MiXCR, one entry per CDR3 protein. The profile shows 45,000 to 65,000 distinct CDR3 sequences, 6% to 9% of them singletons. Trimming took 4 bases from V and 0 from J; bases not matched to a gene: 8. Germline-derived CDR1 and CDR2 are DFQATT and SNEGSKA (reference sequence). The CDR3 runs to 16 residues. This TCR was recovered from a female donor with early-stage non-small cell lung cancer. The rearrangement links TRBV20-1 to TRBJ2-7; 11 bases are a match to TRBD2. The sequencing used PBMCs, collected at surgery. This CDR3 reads CSAIRRGTSGSYEQYF. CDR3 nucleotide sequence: TGCAGTGCTATTCGTAGAGGGACTAGCGGCTCCTACGAGCAGTACTTC.